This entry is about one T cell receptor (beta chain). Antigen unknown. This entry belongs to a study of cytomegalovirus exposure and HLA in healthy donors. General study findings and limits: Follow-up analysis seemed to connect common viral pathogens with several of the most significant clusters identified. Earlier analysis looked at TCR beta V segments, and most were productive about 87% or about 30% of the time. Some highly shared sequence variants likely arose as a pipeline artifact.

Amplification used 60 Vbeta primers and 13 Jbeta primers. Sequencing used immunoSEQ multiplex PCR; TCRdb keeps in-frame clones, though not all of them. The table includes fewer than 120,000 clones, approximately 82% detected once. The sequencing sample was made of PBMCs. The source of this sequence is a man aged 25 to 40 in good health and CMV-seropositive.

CDR3 residues: CASSEVPSYEQYF. In DNA form, the CDR3 reads TGCGCCAGCAGCGAGGTACCCTCCTACGAGCAGTACTTC. The gene calls are TRBV5-1 and TRBJ2-5; D is uncertain. The J call may be incorrect, as the DNA end agrees better with TRBJ2-7. This CDR3 has 13 residues. The V gene's germline CDR1 is SGHRS and CDR2 YFSETQ.